This T cell receptor (beta chain) is drawn from a study of T cell repertoires and HLA-DP antigens. Details on this clone: Its cognate antigen is unknown.

Untouched CD4+ T cells were bead-isolated from PBMC at about 97.7% purity. Study conclusions and caveats: Against both alloantigens, CD137+ clonality was similar, about 0.39.

Deep-resolution sequencing targeted 200,000 T cell genomes in pre-culture CD4+ samples. The repertoire was sequenced with immunoSEQ multiplex PCR; TCRdb's copy has only in-frame clones and lacks some. The table includes approximately 100,000 clones, around nine tenths detected once. Sequenced: CD4+ T cells from PBMCs. This clonotype was obtained from a man aged 50 or older in good health and CMV-seronegative.

The CDR3, as DNA: TGTGCCAGCAGTGACAGGGGTGGAAAGAACACTGAAGCTTTCTTT. This codes for CASSDRGGKNTEAFF. The chain uses TRBV6-1 and TRBJ1-1; a weak D match, TRBD1 (6 bases). Trimming left V 3 bases short and J 1 base short, with 12 bases between. The CDR3 totals 15 residues. Germline CDR1 and CDR2: MNHNS and SASEGT.